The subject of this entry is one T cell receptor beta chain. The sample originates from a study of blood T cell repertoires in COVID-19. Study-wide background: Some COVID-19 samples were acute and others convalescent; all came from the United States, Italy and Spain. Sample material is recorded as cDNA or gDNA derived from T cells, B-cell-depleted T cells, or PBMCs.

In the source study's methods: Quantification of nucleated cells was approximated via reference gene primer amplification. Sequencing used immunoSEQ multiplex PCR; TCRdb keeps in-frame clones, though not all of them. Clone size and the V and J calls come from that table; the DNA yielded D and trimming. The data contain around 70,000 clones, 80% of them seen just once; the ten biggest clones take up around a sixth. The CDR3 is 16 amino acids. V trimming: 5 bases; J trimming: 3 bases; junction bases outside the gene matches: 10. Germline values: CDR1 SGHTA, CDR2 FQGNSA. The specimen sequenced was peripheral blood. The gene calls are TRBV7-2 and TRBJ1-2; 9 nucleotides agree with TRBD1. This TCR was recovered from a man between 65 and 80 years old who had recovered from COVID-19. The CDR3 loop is CASSTPGQGSDYGYTF. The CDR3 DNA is TGTGCCAGCAGCACTCCGGGACAGGGCTCAGACTATGGCTACACCTTC.